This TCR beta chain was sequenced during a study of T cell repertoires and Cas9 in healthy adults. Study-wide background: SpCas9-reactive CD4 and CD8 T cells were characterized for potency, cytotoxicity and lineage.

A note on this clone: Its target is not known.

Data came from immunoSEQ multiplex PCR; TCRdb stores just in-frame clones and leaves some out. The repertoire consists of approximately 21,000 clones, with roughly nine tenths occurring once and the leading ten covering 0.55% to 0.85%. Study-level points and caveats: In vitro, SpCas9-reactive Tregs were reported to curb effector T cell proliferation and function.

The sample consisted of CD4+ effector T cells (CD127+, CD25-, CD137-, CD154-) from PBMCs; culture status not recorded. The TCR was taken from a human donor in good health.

This CDR3 is CAWSPGGVGTEAFF. Written as DNA, the CDR3 is TGTGCCTGGAGTCCGGGGGGGGTAGGTACTGAAGCTTTCTTT. This chain uses TRBV30 with TRBJ1-1; D perhaps matches TRBD1 (5 bases). CDR3 size: 14 residues. Germline CDR1 and CDR2: GTSNPN and SVGIG (reference sequence). Trimming took 2 bases from V and 5 from J, leaving 15 bases between them.